This TCR beta chain was found in a study of cytomegalovirus exposure and HLA in healthy donors. Study-wide results and limits: Analyzed later, most CMV-associated TCR beta chains appeared HLA-restricted.

As concerns this clone: What it recognizes is unknown.

60 Vbeta and 13 Jbeta primers were used in PCR. Assay used: immunoSEQ multiplex PCR; TCRdb lists only in-frame clones, some missing. The sample includes about 200,000 clones, around 77% of them seen just once. The CDR3 spans 13 residues. V was clipped by 5 bases and J by 6 bases; unmatched bases: 6. The V gene's germline CDR1 is SGHAT and CDR2 FQDESV (reference sequence). The sample consisted of PBMCs. The TCR originated in a woman aged 30 to 39 in good health and CMV-seronegative. The genes are TRBV11-1 and TRBJ1-2; TRBD1 agrees at 7 bases. CDR3 DNA: TGTGCCAGCAGCCCGGACAGGATGAATGGCTACACCTTC. This sequence encodes CASSPDRMNGYTF.